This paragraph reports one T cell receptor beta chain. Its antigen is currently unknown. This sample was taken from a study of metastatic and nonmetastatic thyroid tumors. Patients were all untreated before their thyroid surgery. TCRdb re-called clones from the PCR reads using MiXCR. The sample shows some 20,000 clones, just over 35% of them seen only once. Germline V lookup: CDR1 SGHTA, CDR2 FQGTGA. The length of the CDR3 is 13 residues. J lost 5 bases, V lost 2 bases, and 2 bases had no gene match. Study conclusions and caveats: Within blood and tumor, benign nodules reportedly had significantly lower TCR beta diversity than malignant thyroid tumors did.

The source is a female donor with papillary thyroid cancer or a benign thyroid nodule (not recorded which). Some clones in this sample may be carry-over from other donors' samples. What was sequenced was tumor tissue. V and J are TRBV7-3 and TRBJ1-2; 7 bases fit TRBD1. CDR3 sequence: CASSLGRGYGYTF. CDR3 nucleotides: TGTGCCAGCAGCTTAGGCAGGGGGTATGGCTACACCTTC.